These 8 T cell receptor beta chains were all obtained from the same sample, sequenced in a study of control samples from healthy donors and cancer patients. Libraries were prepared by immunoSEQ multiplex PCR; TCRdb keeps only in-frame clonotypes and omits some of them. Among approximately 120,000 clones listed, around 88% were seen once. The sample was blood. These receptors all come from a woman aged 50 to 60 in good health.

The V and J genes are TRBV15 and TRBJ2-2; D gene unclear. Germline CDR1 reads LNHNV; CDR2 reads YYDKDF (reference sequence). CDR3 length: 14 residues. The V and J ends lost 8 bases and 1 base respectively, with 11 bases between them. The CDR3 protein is CATHSDGNTGELFF. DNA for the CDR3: TGTGCCACCCATTCGGACGGGAACACCGGGGAGCTGTTTTTT.

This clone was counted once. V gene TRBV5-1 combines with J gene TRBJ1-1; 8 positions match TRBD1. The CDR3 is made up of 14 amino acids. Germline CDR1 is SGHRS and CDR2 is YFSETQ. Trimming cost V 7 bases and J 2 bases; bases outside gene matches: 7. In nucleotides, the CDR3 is TGCGCCAGCTCTTACAGGGGGGGCAACACTGAAGCTTTCTTT. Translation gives CASSYRGGNTEAFF. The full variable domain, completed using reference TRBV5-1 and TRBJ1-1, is KAGVTQTPRYLIKTRGQQVTLSCSPISGHRSVSWYQQTPGQGLQFLFEYFSETQRNKGNFPGRFSGRQFSNSRSEMNVSTLELGDSALYLCASSYRGGNTEAFFGQGTRLTVV.

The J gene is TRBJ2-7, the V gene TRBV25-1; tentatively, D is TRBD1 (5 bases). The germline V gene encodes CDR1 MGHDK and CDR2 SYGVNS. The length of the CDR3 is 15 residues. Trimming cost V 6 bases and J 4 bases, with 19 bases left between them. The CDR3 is CASRGAVRYIYEQYV. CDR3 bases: TGTGCCAGCAGAGGGGCCGTCAGGTACATTTACGAGCAGTACGTC.

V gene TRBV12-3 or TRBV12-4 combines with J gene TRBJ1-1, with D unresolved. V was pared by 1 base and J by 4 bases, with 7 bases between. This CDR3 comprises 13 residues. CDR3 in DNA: TGTGCCAGCAGTTTAGGTTTGCGCACTGAAGCTTTCTTT. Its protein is CASSLGLRTEAFF.

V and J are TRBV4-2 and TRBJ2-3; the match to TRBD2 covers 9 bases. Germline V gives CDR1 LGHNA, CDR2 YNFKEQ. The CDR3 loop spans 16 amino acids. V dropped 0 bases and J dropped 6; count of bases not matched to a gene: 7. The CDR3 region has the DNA TGTGCCAGCAGCCAAGACCCAGCGGGGGGAGGGGATACGCAGTATTTT. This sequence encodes CASSQDPAGGGDTQYF.

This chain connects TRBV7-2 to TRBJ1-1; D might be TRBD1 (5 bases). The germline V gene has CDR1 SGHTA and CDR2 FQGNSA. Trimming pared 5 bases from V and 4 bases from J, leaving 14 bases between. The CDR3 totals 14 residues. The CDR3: CASSPGLSFTEAFF. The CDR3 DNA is TGTGCCAGCAGCCCGGGACTGTCTTTCACTGAAGCTTTCTTT.

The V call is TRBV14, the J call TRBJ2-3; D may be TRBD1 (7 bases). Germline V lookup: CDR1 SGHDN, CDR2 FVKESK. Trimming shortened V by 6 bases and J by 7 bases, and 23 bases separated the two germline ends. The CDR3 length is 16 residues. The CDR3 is CASSRYRGSAGYTQYF. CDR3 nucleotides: TGTGCCAGCAGTCGATACAGGGGAAGTGCGGGATATACGCAGTATTTT.

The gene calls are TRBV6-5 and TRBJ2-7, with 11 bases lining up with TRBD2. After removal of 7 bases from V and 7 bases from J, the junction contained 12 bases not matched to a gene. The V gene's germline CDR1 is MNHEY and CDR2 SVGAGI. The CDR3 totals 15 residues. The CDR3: CASKGLTSGVREQYF. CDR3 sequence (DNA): TGTGCCAGCAAAGGTCTGACTAGCGGGGTTCGGGAGCAGTACTTC.